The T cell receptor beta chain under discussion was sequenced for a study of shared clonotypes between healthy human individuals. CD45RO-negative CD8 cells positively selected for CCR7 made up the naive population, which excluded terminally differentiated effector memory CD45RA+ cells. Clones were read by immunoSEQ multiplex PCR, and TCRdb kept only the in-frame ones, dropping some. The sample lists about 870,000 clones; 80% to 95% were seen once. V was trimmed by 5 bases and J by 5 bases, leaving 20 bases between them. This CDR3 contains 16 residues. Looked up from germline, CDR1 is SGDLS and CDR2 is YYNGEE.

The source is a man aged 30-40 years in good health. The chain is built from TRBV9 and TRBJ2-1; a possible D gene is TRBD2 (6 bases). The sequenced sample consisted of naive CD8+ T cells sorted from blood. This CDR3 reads CASRCHRDSWNNEQFF. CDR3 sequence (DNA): TGTGCCAGCAGATGTCATCGGGACTCATGGAACAATGAGCAGTTCTTC.